This is a list of T cell receptor beta chains from one sample in a study of cytomegalovirus exposure and HLA in healthy donors. The method was immunoSEQ multiplex PCR; TCRdb's version includes in-frame clones alone and lacks a portion of them. This table has about 180,000 clones, roughly three quarters appearing once. The sequencing sample was made of PBMCs. The receptors derive from a woman aged 30 to 39 in good health and CMV-seropositive. The CDR3 runs from the conserved cysteine through the conserved F or W. A D gene is named only where the DNA matches it firmly. The size field is filled for only some rows; it gives once, few, many or a size class.

>19|TRBJ2-5|-|TRBD2|TRBV18
TGTGCCAGCTCACCACTCCGGACTAGCGGGGGTGCGGGTCAAGAGACCCAGTACTTC
CASSPLRTSGGAGQETQYF
>14|TRBJ2-2|-|TRBD2|TRBV9
TGTGCCAGCAGCGTTCAACTAGCGACCGGGGAGCTGTTTTTT
CASSVQLATGELFF
>14|TRBJ1-1|-|-|TRBV6-5
TGTGCCAGCACCATAACCCAGGGGAGCGCTGAAGCTTTCTTT
CASTITQGSAEAFF
>15|TRBJ2-5|-|TRBD2|TRBV28
TGTGCCAGCACTCAACCTCGGGGGGGTGGAGAGACCCAGTACTTC
CASTQPRGGGETQYF
>14|TRBJ1-6|-|-|TRBV11-3
TGTGCCAGCAGCTTAGAATCGGAGAATTCACCCCTCCACTTT
CASSLESENSPLHF
>15|TRBJ2-5|-|-|TRBV27
TGTGCCAGCAGTCCCCGATCCCCCCGGTCGGAGACCCAGTACTTC
CASSPRSPRSETQYF
>13|TRBJ2-3|-|-|TRBV5-6
TGTGCCAGCAGGACGGGAACCACAGATACGCAGTATTTT
CASRTGTTDTQYF
>17|TRBJ2-5|-|TRBD1|TRBV4-3
TGCGCCAGCAGCCAAGAGTTGGGACAGGCAGAAAGGGGGACCCAGTACTTC
CASSQELGQAERGTQYF
>16|TRBJ2-5|-|TRBD2|TRBV28
TGTGCCAGCTCTCCGAGACTAGCGGGGGCTGGAGAGACCCAGTACTTC
CASSPRLAGAGETQYF
>15|TRBJ2-7|-|TRBD1|TRBV18
TGTGCCAGCTCACCAGGGACAGGGGCTGCGGACGAGCAGTACTTC
CASSPGTGAADEQYF
>19|TRBJ2-5|-|-|TRBV4-1
TGCGCCAGCAGCCGACTCGGATGGGGGACGGGAGACGATGTGGAGACCCAGTACTTC
CASSRLGWGTGDDVETQYF
>14|TRBJ2-5|few|TRBD2|TRBV25-1
TGTGCCAGCAGTGATCGGGGGGGATGGGAGACCCAGTACTTC
CASSDRGGWETQYF
>14|TRBJ2-7|-|-|TRBV7-9
TGTGCCAGCAGCTTAAGTCCGCGTTTCTACGAGCAGTACTTC
CASSLSPRFYEQYF
>15|TRBJ2-3|-|TRBD1|TRBV6-1
TGTGCCAGCAGTGTTGGGACAGGGGCTGGAGATACGCAGTATTTT
CASSVGTGAGDTQYF
>13|TRBJ2-5|-|-|TRBV13
TGTGCCAGCAGCTTCCCGTACCAAGAGACCCAGTACTTC
CASSFPYQETQYF
>16|TRBJ1-2|-|TRBD1|TRBV11-2
TGTGCCAGCAGCTTACCAGGGGGCAGGGGGAGCTATGGCTACACCTTC
CASSLPGGRGSYGYTF
>19|TRBJ2-7|-|TRBD1|TRBV27
TGTGCCAGCAGTTTCTCCAATGGGGCAGGGGGCTTCAGCTCCTACGAGCAGTACTTC
CASSFSNGAGGFSSYEQYF
>13|TRBJ2-3|-|TRBD1|TRBV5-1
TGCGCCAGCAGCGCAACAGGGGCGGATACGCAGTATTTT
CASSATGADTQYF
>15|TRBJ2-3|-|TRBD2|TRBV29-1
TGCAGCGTTGAACTAGCGGGGGGATTCACAGATACGCAGTATTTT
CSVELAGGFTDTQYF
>14|TRBJ2-7|-|TRBD2|TRBV11-3
TGTGCCAGCAGCCCACGCGGGGGGCTCTACGAGCAGTACTTC
CASSPRGGLYEQYF
>13|TRBJ2-5|-|TRBD2|TRBV2
TGTGCCTCCGCTCGGGGACTACAAGAGACCCAGTACTTC
CASARGLQETQYF
>15|TRBJ1-2|-|-|TRBV7-2
TGTGCCAGCAGCTCGCCGGGGGGCCCTGACTATGGCTACACCTTC
CASSSPGGPDYGYTF
>15|TRBJ1-4|once|-|TRBV9
TGTGCCAGCAGCGTAGGAGGACAGACTAATGAAAAACTGTTTTTT
CASSVGGQTNEKLFF
>12|TRBJ2-7|once|-|TRBV11-2
TGTGCCAGCAGCTTAGACGGGAGCGAGCAGTACTTC
CASSLDGSEQYF
>14|TRBJ2-3|-|-|TRBV5-4
TGTGCCAGCAGCTTGGGAGGGACTGCAGATACGCAGTATTTT
CASSLGGTADTQYF
>16|TRBJ1-3|-|-|TRBV25-1
TGTGCCAGCAGTGAAAGGGGTTTAGGGGCTGGAAACACCATATATTTT
CASSERGLGAGNTIYF
>15|TRBJ1-5|few|-|TRBV10-2
TGCGCCAGCAGTAATCACGGTTATAGCAATCAGCCCCAGCATTTT
CASSNHGYSNQPQHF
>15|TRBJ2-1|-|-|TRBV5-1
TGCGCCAGCAGCCCAGGTGCAGGCTCCTACAATGAGCAGTTCTTC
CASSPGAGSYNEQFF
>12|TRBJ2-3|-|-|TRBV28
TGTGCCAGCCAAACCGGGGAGTATACGCAGTATTTT
CASQTGEYTQYF
>14|TRBJ1-4|-|-|TRBV6-7
TGTGCCAGCAATATGGGGGGGAGTCGGGAAAAACTGTTTTTT
CASNMGGSREKLFF
>15|TRBJ1-6|-|TRBD1|TRBV19
TGTGCCAGTACCCGAGGGACAGGGCGTAATTCACCCCTCCACTTT
CASTRGTGRNSPLHF
>15|TRBJ2-7|-|TRBD2|TRBV28
TGTGCCAGCACCACCCTAGCGGGGGCCAACTACGAGCAGTACTTC
CASTTLAGANYEQYF
>16|TRBJ1-2|-|-|TRBV6-5
TGTGCCAGCAGTTCAACAGACAGGCCCCTCGGCTATGGCTACACCTTC
CASSSTDRPLGYGYTF
>15|TRBJ1-2|once|-|TRBV5-6
TGTGCCAGCAGCGGACTGAGGGCGGACTGGTATGGCTACACCTTC
CASSGLRADWYGYTF
>15|TRBJ2-3|-|TRBD2|TRBV19
TGTGCCAGCTCCTTTGGGACTAGCAATTCAGATACGCAGTATTTT
CASSFGTSNSDTQYF
>14|TRBJ1-3|-|TRBD1|TRBV5-5
TGTGCCAGCAGCTCGGGGACAGACGGAAACACCATATATTTT
CASSSGTDGNTIYF
>17|TRBJ2-5|few|TRBD2|TRBV9
TGTGCCAGCAGCGTAGGAGGGCTAGCGGGGCTACAAGAGACCCAGTACTTC
CASSVGGLAGLQETQYF
>14|TRBJ2-3|-|TRBD2|TRBV27
TGTGCCAGCAGTTTTCTAGCGGGGTCAGGAACGCAGTATTTT
CASSFLAGSGTQYF
>15|TRBJ1-2|-|TRBD1|TRBV27
TGTGCCAGCAGTTTATCGGGACAGGGAAGCTATGGCTACACCTTC
CASSLSGQGSYGYTF
>11|TRBJ1-4|-|-|TRBV20-1
TGCAGTGTTGCACCGGGGGAAGGACTGTTTTTT
CSVAPGEGLFF